This T cell receptor (beta chain) was found in a study of somatic mutations in cytotoxic T cells in rheumatoid arthritis. General study points: Compared with age-matched healthy controls, rheumatoid arthritis patients did not differ significantly in CD8+ T-cell clonality. Patients with rheumatoid arthritis showed a slight underrepresentation of TRBV07, a finding that was never subjected to any adjustment for multiple comparisons.

CDR1 is MNHEY, CDR2 SVGAGI, per germline. V lost 6 bases and J lost 4, with 12 bases in between. This CDR3 is 13 amino acids long. Comment on this clone: Its antigen is unidentified.

The protocol was immunoSEQ multiplex PCR, while the TCRdb copy is restricted to in-frame clones and leaves out a portion. The sample consists of more than 20,000 clones, approximately 80% of them appearing once. The clonotype was recovered from an adult with rheumatoid arthritis. The specimen sequenced was CD8+ T cells sorted from blood. V usage is TRBV6-5 and J usage is TRBJ1-2; D is unresolved. CDR3 region: CASSLGPLYGYTF. The CDR3 DNA is TGTGCCAGCAGCCTCGGACCGCTCTATGGCTACACCTTC.